Listed below are T cell receptor beta chains from one sample, sequenced in a study of blood T cells in healthy people across ages. TCRdb re-analysed the 5' RACE reads in MiXCR, keeping a single row per CDR3 protein. Found here are approximately 800,000 distinct CDR3 sequences, approximately 59% of them singletons; the top ten hold about 30%. Specimen: blood. The receptors were gathered from a man aged 25 to 45 in good health. Each CDR3 is given with its conserved first and last residue. D genes are given only for firm matches. Clone sizes are given selectively: once, few, many, or a class where the clone is expanded.

cdr3_aa: CAGSFGGPPSYNEQFF
cdr3_nt: TGTGCCGGCAGTTTCGGGGGGCCTCCCTCCTACAATGAGCAGTTCTTC
v_call: TRBV7-8
clone_size: NA
d_call: NA
j_call: TRBJ2-1

cdr3_aa: CSVGSRAMNTEAFF
cdr3_nt: TGCAGCGTGGGAAGCAGGGCAATGAACACTGAAGCTTTCTTT
v_call: TRBV29-1
clone_size: NA
d_call: NA
j_call: TRBJ1-1

cdr3_aa: CASSAEQGARNYGYTF
cdr3_nt: TGTGCCAGCAGCGCGGAACAGGGGGCGAGAAACTATGGCTACACCTTC
v_call: TRBV7-2
clone_size: NA
d_call: TRBD1
j_call: TRBJ1-2

cdr3_aa: CASSPDSLLYEQYF
cdr3_nt: TGTGCCAGCAGCCCCGATTCCCTGCTATACGAGCAGTACTTC
v_call: TRBV6-5
clone_size: NA
d_call: NA
j_call: TRBJ2-7

cdr3_aa: CASSSSRGGFTDTQYF
cdr3_nt: TGTGCCAGCAGCTCCTCACGGGGGGGATTCACAGATACGCAGTATTTT
v_call: TRBV7-8
clone_size: NA
d_call: TRBD2
j_call: TRBJ2-3

cdr3_aa: CSVSLGEYYNEQFF
cdr3_nt: TGCAGCGTTTCCTTGGGGGAATACTACAATGAGCAGTTCTTC
v_call: TRBV29-1
clone_size: NA
d_call: NA
j_call: TRBJ2-1

cdr3_aa: CASSLRGGHDNEQFF
cdr3_nt: TGTGCCAGCAGCCTCCGAGGGGGCCACGACAATGAGCAGTTCTTC
v_call: TRBV6-2/TRBV6-3
clone_size: NA
d_call: TRBD1
j_call: TRBJ2-1

cdr3_aa: CASSTQGVGTEAFF
cdr3_nt: TGTGCCAGCAGCACCCAGGGAGTTGGCACTGAAGCTTTCTTT
v_call: TRBV4-2
clone_size: NA
d_call: NA
j_call: TRBJ1-1

cdr3_aa: CASAGLGQYF
cdr3_nt: TGTGCCAGCGCGGGTCTTGGGCAGTACTTC
v_call: TRBV7-8
clone_size: NA
d_call: NA
j_call: TRBJ2-7

cdr3_aa: CSALRSGGAYNEQFF
cdr3_nt: TGCAGTGCCCTCAGGAGCGGGGGGGCCTACAATGAGCAGTTCTTC
v_call: TRBV20-1
clone_size: NA
d_call: TRBD2
j_call: TRBJ2-1

cdr3_aa: CALGGSYGYTF
cdr3_nt: TGTGCCCTTGGGGGGAGCTATGGCTACACCTTC
v_call: TRBV2
clone_size: NA
d_call: NA
j_call: TRBJ1-2

cdr3_aa: CSVEGGGSYEQFF
cdr3_nt: TGCAGCGTCGAAGGGGGGGGGTCGTATGAGCAGTTCTTC
v_call: TRBV29-1
clone_size: NA
d_call: NA
j_call: TRBJ2-1

cdr3_aa: CASSQSQYRETGANVLTF
cdr3_nt: TGCGCCAGCAGCCAATCTCAGTACAGGGAAACTGGGGCCAACGTCCTGACTTTC
v_call: TRBV4-3
clone_size: few
d_call: NA
j_call: TRBJ2-6

cdr3_aa: CAGSGQATFTDTQYF
cdr3_nt: TGTGCCGGCAGCGGACAGGCCACCTTCACAGATACGCAGTATTTT
v_call: TRBV6-1
clone_size: NA
d_call: TRBD1
j_call: TRBJ2-3

cdr3_aa: CASSPGTGGSYGYTF
cdr3_nt: TGTGCCAGCAGCCCTGGGACAGGGGGCAGCTATGGCTACACCTTC
v_call: TRBV12-3/TRBV12-4
clone_size: few
d_call: TRBD1
j_call: TRBJ1-2

cdr3_aa: CASSQVLSGGPYNEQFF
cdr3_nt: TGCGCCAGCAGCCAAGTTCTAAGCGGGGGCCCGTACAATGAGCAGTTCTTC
v_call: TRBV4-3
clone_size: NA
d_call: TRBD2
j_call: TRBJ2-1

cdr3_aa: CASSVAGTGGYEQYF
cdr3_nt: TGTGCCAGCAGCGTCGCCGGGACAGGGGGCTACGAGCAGTACTTC
v_call: TRBV9
clone_size: NA
d_call: TRBD1
j_call: TRBJ2-7

cdr3_aa: CASGLGTAAVNYGYTF
cdr3_nt: TGTGCCAGCGGCTTGGGGACCGCGGCCGTTAACTATGGCTACACCTTC
v_call: TRBV7-2
clone_size: NA
d_call: NA
j_call: TRBJ1-2

cdr3_aa: CSGGGGSSYEQYF
cdr3_nt: TGCAGCGGGGGAGGGGGGAGCTCCTACGAGCAGTACTTC
v_call: TRBV29-1
clone_size: NA
d_call: NA
j_call: TRBJ2-7

cdr3_aa: CASSVFREITEAFF
cdr3_nt: TGTGCCAGCAGTGTGTTCAGGGAGATCACTGAAGCTTTCTTT
v_call: TRBV12-3/TRBV12-4
clone_size: NA
d_call: NA
j_call: TRBJ1-1